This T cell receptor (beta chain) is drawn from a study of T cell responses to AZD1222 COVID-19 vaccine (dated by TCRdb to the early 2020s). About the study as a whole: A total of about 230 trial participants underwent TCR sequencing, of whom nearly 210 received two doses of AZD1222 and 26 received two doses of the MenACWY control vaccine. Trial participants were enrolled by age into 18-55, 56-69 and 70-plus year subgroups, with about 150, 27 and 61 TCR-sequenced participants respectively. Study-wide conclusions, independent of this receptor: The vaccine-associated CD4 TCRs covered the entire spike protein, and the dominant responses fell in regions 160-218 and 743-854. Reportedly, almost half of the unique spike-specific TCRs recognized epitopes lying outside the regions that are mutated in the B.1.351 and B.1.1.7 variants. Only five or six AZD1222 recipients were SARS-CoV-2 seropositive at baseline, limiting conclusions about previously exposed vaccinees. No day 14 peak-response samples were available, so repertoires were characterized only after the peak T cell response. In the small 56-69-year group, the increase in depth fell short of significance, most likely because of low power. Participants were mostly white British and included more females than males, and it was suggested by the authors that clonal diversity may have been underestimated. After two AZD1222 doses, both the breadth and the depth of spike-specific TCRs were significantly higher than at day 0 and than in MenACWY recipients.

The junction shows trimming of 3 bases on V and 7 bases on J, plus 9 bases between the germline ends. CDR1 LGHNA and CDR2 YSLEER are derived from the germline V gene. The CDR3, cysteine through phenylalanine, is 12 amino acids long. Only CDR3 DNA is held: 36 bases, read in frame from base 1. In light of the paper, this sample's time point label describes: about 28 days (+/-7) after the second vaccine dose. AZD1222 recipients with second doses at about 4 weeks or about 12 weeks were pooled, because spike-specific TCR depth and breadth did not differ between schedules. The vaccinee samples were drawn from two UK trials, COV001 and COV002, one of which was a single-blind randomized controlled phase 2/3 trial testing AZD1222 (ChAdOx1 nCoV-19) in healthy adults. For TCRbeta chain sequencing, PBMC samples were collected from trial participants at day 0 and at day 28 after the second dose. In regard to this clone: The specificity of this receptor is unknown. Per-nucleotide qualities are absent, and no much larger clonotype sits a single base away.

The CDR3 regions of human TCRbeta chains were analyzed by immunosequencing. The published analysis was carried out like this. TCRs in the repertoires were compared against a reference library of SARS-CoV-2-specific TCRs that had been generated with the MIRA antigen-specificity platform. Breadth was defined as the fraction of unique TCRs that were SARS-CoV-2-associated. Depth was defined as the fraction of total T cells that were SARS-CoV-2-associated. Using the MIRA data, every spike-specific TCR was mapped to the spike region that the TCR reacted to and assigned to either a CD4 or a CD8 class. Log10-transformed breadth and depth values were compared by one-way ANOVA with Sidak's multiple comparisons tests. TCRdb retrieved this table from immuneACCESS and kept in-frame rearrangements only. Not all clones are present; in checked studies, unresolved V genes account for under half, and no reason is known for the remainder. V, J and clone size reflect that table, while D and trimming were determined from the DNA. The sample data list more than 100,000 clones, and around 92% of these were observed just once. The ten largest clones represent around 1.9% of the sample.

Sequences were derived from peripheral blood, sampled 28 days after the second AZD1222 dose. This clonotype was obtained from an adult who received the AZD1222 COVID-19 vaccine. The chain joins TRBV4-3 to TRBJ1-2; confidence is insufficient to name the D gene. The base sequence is TGCGCCAGCAGCCATGAGGTCGGTGGCTACACCTTC. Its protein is CASSHEVGGYTF.